This T cell receptor (beta chain) derives from a study of OX40 agonist ivuxolimab in advanced cancers. About the investigation overall: Ivuxolimab was a fully human IgG2 agonistic monoclonal antibody targeting the costimulatory receptor OX40 (CD134). Intravenous ivuxolimab was administered to patients every 2 weeks at six dose levels: 0.01, 0.1, 0.3, 1.5, 3 and 10 mg/kg. Of the approximately 53 patients in dose escalation, 19 had hepatocellular carcinoma, roughly 15 had melanoma, 9 had renal cell carcinoma and 9 had head and neck cancer. In the dose-escalation cohort, 75% to 85% of patients were male, and the mean age was roughly 60 years with a range of roughly 20 to 79. Patients were allowed to have had prior anti-PD-1, anti-PD-L1 or anti-CTLA-4 therapy, and roughly 40% of the dose-escalation patients had previously received checkpoint inhibitors. Three dose-escalation patients achieved partial responses, one with hepatocellular carcinoma and two with cutaneous melanoma. The purpose of peripheral TCRbeta sequencing was to test whether ivuxolimab changed TCR sequence diversity and led to clonal T-cell expansion. The paper covers the monotherapy dose-escalation part of the phase I ivuxolimab trial, which included N of about 50 patients.

What the work shows at the level of the full study, not this receptor alone: Low levels of normalized T-cell clonal expansion were also shown by some nonresponding patients. The antigen specificity of the peripheral T cells that underwent clonal expansion was not determined. Partial responders in the 0.1-3.0 mg/kg groups had among the lowest normalized peripheral clonal expansion, especially among CD8+ T cells. After ivuxolimab, CD8+ T cells had more expanded clones than CD4+ T cells on average. At doses of 0.1 to 3.0 mg/kg, clonal expansion of both CD4+ and CD8+ T cells in blood was seen between baseline and week 6.

Taken from cysteine to phenylalanine, the CDR3 has 16 residues. The sequence is cut down to CDR3 DNA, 48 bases in frame from base 1. According to the germline V gene, CDR1 reads LGHNA and CDR2 reads YSLEER. The junction carries 15 bases between V and J, which are trimmed by 0 bases and 3 bases respectively. This clone has more than one count but fewer than ten. The antigen it binds to is not known. Nothing much larger sits one base from this clone, and base qualities are not available. Patients with a history of autoimmune disease or receiving systemic immunosuppression were excluded from the trial. Peripheral blood for TCR sequencing was drawn from every dose cohort at baseline, at cycle 4 day 1 and at cycle 7 day 1. Samples were obtained from an open-label, multicenter, first-in-human phase I dose-escalation trial of ivuxolimab. Adults with locally advanced or metastatic head and neck squamous cell, hepatocellular, melanoma or renal cell carcinoma were enrolled in the trial. CD4+ and CD8+ T cells were sorted separately from peripheral blood before TCR sequencing.

For sequencing of the TCRbeta CDR3 region, genomic DNA was extracted from the sorted cells. The immunoSEQ Assay was used for sequencing of TCRbeta CDR3 regions. Here the immuneACCESS table is served through TCRdb, limited to in-frame sequences with V and J called. Missing clones are a known gap in these copies; in checked studies unresolved V genes cover under half, and the rest lacks a known reason. The sample table holds about 50,000 clones, of which over 75% were seen once. In total, the top ten clones hold about 10% of the sample. The starting material was CD4+ or CD8+ T cells sorted from blood, obtained in a trial of the OX40 agonist ivuxolimab. In this chain, TRBV4-3 is recombined with TRBJ2-7; TRBD2 could be the D gene, as 6 bases match. The sequence derives from an adult with an advanced solid tumor such as melanoma, head and neck, liver or kidney cancer. The DNA sequence reads TGCGCCAGCAGCCAAGAGCGGGACCCAAAGGTCTACGAGCAGTACTTC. Translated, it gives CASSQERDPKVYEQYF.